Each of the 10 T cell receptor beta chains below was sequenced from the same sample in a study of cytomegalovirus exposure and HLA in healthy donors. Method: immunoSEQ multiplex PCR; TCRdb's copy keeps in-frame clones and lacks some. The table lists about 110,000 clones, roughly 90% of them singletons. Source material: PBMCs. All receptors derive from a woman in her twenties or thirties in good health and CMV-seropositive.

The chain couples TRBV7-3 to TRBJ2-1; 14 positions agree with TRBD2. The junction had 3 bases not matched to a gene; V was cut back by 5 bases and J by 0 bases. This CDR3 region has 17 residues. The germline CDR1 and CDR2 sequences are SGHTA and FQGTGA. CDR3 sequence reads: CASSQTSGRVSYNEQFF. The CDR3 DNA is TGTGCCAGCAGCCAGACTAGCGGGAGGGTCTCCTACAATGAGCAGTTCTTC.

Written as DNA, the CDR3 is TGCAGCGCCTGGACTAGCGGCACCTTATACAATGAGCAGTTCTTC. Translating gives CSAWTSGTLYNEQFF. This chain links TRBV29-1 with TRBJ2-1; 10 nucleotides align to TRBD2. V was pared by 7 bases and J by 4 bases, with 10 bases of the junction left unmatched. The CDR3 runs 15 residues. Germline V CDR1 and CDR2: SQVTM, ANQGSEA.

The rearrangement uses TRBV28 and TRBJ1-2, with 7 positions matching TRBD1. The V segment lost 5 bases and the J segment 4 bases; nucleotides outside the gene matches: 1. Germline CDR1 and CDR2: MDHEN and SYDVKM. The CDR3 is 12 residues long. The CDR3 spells CASSRDSYGYTF. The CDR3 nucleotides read TGTGCCAGCAGTCGGGACAGCTATGGCTACACCTTC.

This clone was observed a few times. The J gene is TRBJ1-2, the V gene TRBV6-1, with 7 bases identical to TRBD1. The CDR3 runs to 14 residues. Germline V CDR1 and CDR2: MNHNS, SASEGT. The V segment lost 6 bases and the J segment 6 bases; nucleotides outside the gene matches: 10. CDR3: CASSSWGQIHGYTF. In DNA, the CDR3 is TGTGCCAGCAGCAGCTGGGGACAGATCCATGGCTACACCTTC.

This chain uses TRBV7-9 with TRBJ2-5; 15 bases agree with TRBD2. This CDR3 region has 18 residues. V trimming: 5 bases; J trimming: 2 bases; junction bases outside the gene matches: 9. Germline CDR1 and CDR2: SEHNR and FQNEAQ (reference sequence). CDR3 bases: TGTGCCAGCAGCCCCTGGACTAGCGGGAGGGCGGGGCAAGAGACCCAGTACTTC. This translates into CASSPWTSGRAGQETQYF.

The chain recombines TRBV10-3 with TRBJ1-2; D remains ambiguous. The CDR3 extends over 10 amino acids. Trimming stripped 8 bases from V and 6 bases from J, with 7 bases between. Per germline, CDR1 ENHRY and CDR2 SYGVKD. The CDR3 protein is CAIGEDGYTF. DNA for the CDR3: TGTGCCATCGGAGAGGATGGCTACACCTTC.

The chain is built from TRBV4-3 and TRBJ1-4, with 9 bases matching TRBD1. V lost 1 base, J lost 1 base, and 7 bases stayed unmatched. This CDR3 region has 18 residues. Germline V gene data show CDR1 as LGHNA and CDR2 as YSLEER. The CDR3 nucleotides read TGCGCCAGCAGCCAAGCTCGGACAGGGGAAATAACTAATGAAAAACTGTTTTTT. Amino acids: CASSQARTGEITNEKLFF.

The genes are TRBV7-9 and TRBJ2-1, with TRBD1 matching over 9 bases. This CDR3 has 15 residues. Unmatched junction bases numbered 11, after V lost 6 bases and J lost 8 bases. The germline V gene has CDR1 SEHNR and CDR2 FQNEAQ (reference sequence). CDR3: CASRAAGQGFDEQFF. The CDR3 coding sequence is TGTGCCAGCAGAGCCGCGGGACAGGGTTTTGATGAGCAGTTCTTC.

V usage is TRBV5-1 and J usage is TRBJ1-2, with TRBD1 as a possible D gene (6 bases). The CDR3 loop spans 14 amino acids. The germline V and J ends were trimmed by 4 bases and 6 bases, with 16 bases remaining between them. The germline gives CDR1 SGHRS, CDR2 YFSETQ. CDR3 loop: CASSIGQSVDGYTF. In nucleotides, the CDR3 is TGCGCCAGCAGCATCGGACAGTCAGTAGATGGCTACACCTTC.

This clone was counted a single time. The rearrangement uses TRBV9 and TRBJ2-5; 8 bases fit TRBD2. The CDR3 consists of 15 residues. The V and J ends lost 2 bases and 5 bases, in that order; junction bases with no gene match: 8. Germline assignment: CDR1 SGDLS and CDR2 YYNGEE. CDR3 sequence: CASSVDGLAFETQYF. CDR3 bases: TGTGCCAGCAGCGTCGATGGACTAGCTTTTGAGACCCAGTACTTC.